Shown below are 22 T cell receptor beta chains from a single sample sequenced in a study of CD8 T cells in Susac syndrome. When the RNA was reverse transcribed, random hexamers were used with an input of roughly 0.45 to 1 ug. TCRdb recomputed calls from the immunoSEQ multiplex PCR reads with MiXCR, one row per CDR3 protein. Altogether 150,000 to 200,000 distinct CDR3 sequences are present, around 94% being singletons, with the ten largest covering about 0.086%. Material: CD4+ T cells from PBMCs. Source of these receptors: a human donor with multiple sclerosis.

This chain uses TRBV7-9 with TRBJ2-2, with D unresolved. This CDR3 is 15 amino acids long. The V gene's germline CDR1 is SEHNR and CDR2 FQNEAQ (reference sequence). V lost 2 bases and J lost 4, with 11 bases in between. In DNA, the CDR3 is TGTGCCAGCAGCTTAATGGCTAGACTCACCGGGGAGCTGTTTTTT. Encoded protein: CASSLMARLTGELFF.

The chain joins TRBV6-6 to TRBJ2-5; D remains ambiguous. Trimming took off 3 bases at V and 5 bases at J, with 4 bases between the two ends. The CDR3 has 11 residues. Germline CDR1 reads MNHNY; CDR2 reads SVGAGI (reference sequence). The CDR3 protein is CASSYKETQYF. The CDR3, as DNA: TGTGCCAGCAGTTATAAGGAGACCCAGTACTTC.

The chain recombines TRBV19 with TRBJ2-5; no firm D call. CDR1 is LNHDA and CDR2 is SQIVND in the germline V gene (reference sequence). V shed 6 bases and J shed 1 base, with 15 bases lying between them. The CDR3 covers 15 residues. In nucleotides, the CDR3 is TGTGCCAGTAGCTTATTATCGACCGGCCAAGAGACCCAGTACTTC. Its translation: CASSLLSTGQETQYF.

The V call is TRBV5-1, the J call TRBJ2-5; the D is unclear. Trimming stripped 4 bases from V and 1 base from J, with 11 bases between. Germline CDR1 SGHRS, CDR2 YFSETQ. The CDR3 length is 14 residues. In nucleotides, the CDR3 is TGCGCCAGCAGCCCCGTAGGAGCCCAAGAGACCCAGTACTTC. It yields the protein CASSPVGAQETQYF.

The rearrangement links TRBV13 to TRBJ1-1; D perhaps matches TRBD1 (6 bases). Per germline, CDR1 PRHDT and CDR2 FYEKMQ (reference sequence). Trimming took 5 bases from V and 9 from J, leaving 13 bases between them. The CDR3 has 12 amino acids. In DNA form, the CDR3 reads TGTGCCAGCAGCGGATACGACAGGAAAGCTTTCTTT. Amino acids: CASSGYDRKAFF.

This clonotype appeared a few times. The chain has TRBV10-3 and TRBJ2-3, with D tentatively TRBD2 (5 bases). The CDR3 has 15 amino acids. V lost 2 bases and J 2 bases, leaving 11 bases between the germline ends. CDR1 and CDR2 (germline): ENHRY, SYGVKD. The CDR3 nucleotides read TGTGCCATCAGTGAGGACGGAGGCGACACAGATACGCAGTATTTT. It translates to CAISEDGGDTDTQYF.

V usage is TRBV28 and J usage is TRBJ1-5; unclear D gene. CDR1 is MDHEN, CDR2 SYDVKM, per germline. Trimming took 5 bases from V and 2 from J, leaving 13 bases between them. This CDR3 has 15 amino acids. The CDR3 here is CASSPPTTRNQPQHF. As DNA, the CDR3 is TGTGCCAGCAGTCCACCCACTACGCGCAATCAGCCCCAGCATTTT.

The chain combines TRBV28 with TRBJ2-5; D tentatively reads TRBD1 or TRBD2 (6 bases each). Per germline, CDR1 MDHEN and CDR2 SYDVKM. V lost 6 bases and J 5 bases, leaving 16 bases between the germline ends. The CDR3 is 14 residues long. CDR3 amino acids: CASRPGGLRETQYF. DNA for the CDR3: TGTGCCAGCAGGCCTGGGGGGCTTAGGGAGACCCAGTACTTC. The whole variable domain, remainder taken from reference TRBV28 and TRBJ2-5, is DVKVTQSSRYLVKRTGEKVFLECVQDMDHENMFWYRQDPGLGLRLIYFSYDVKMKEKGDIPEGYSVSREKKERFSLILESASTNQTSMYLCASRPGGLRETQYFGPGTRLLVL.

The chain employs TRBV6-2 or TRBV6-3 and TRBJ2-7; possibly TRBD1 for D (5 bases). Germline lookup yields CDR1 MNHEY and CDR2 SVGEGT. CDR3 length: 14 residues. Trimming stripped 5 bases from V and 2 bases from J, with 13 bases between. The CDR3: CASSPRDSTYEQYF. As DNA, the CDR3 is TGTGCCAGCAGTCCGAGAGACAGTACCTACGAGCAGTACTTC.

The chain has TRBV6-6 and TRBJ1-2; D is unclear. CDR1 is MNHNY, CDR2 SVGAGI, per germline (reference sequence). CDR3 size: 13 residues. Trimming shortened V by 6 bases and J by 4 bases, and 12 bases separated the two germline ends. CDR3 amino acids: CASSGTELYGYTF. CDR3 coding DNA: TGTGCCAGCAGCGGCACAGAGCTCTATGGCTACACCTTC.

The chain is built from TRBV29-1 and TRBJ2-2; D perhaps matches TRBD2 (8 bases). The CDR3 is 16 amino acids. Germline loops: CDR1 SQVTM, CDR2 ANQGSEA. V was cut by 7 bases and J by 1 base, with 19 bases left in between. The CDR3 coding sequence is TGCAGCGCGGGAGGGGGCATGTTGAGGAACACCGGGGAGCTGTTTTTT. Residues: CSAGGGMLRNTGELFF.

This clonotype has just one count. The rearrangement links TRBV27 to TRBJ1-2; possible D gene TRBD1, 5 bases. The V gene lost 4 bases and the J gene lost 4 bases, with 10 bases spanning the gap. The CDR3 extends over 13 amino acids. CDR1 and CDR2 from the germline V gene are MNHEY and SMNVEV (reference sequence). DNA for the CDR3: TGTGCCAGCAGTTATGAGGGGTTCTATGGCTACACCTTC. Amino acid sequence: CASSYEGFYGYTF.

This chain connects TRBV24-1 to TRBJ2-1, with TRBD2 matching 8 bases. The V gene's germline CDR1 is KGHDR and CDR2 SFDVKD. CDR3 length: 14 amino acids. With 0 bases clipped from V and 12 bases from J, the junction kept 6 bases outside the gene matches. The CDR3 loop is CATSDLTSGGRQFF. The DNA for the CDR3 is TGTGCCACCAGTGATTTGACTAGCGGCGGCCGGCAGTTCTTC.

This clonotype was seen just once. The rearrangement uses TRBV12-3 or TRBV12-4 and TRBJ1-1, with D possibly being TRBD1 (5 bases). V lost 5 bases and J lost 5, with 12 bases in between. The CDR3 has 13 residues. CDR3 nucleotide sequence: TGTGCCAGCAGTCGTAGGGGTGATACTGAAGCTTTCTTT. Encoded protein: CASSRRGDTEAFF.

The CDR3, as DNA: TGTGCCACCAGTGACTCCGGGACAGGGTGGACAGATACGCAGTATTTT. Residues: CATSDSGTGWTDTQYF. The chain combines TRBV24-1 with TRBJ2-3; 9 nucleotides line up with TRBD1. Germline values: CDR1 KGHDR, CDR2 SFDVKD. V trimming: 4 bases; J trimming: 3 bases; junction bases outside the gene matches: 7. The CDR3 extends over 16 amino acids.

This CDR3 reads CASSKGGEETQYF. The CDR3 DNA follows: TGTGCCAGCTCGAAGGGAGGGGAAGAGACCCAGTACTTC. V usage is TRBV13 and J usage is TRBJ2-5; TRBD2 matches 7 bases. With 8 bases clipped from V and 3 bases from J, the junction kept 6 bases outside the gene matches. Germline values: CDR1 PRHDT, CDR2 FYEKMQ (reference sequence). The CDR3 is made up of 13 amino acids.

This rearrangement joins TRBV30 to TRBJ2-1; weak D call: TRBD1 (6 bases). V was cut by 0 bases and J by 5 bases, with 17 bases left in between. CDR1 GTSNPN and CDR2 SVGIG come from the germline V gene (reference sequence). This CDR3 spans 16 amino acids. DNA of the CDR3: TGTGCCTGGAGTGTACCCCCGACAGGTCCCCACAATGAGCAGTTCTTC. This codes for CAWSVPPTGPHNEQFF.

CDR3 region: CASSTIFNYGYTF. CDR3 DNA: TGTGCCAGCAGCACCATCTTCAACTATGGCTACACCTTC. The genes are TRBV7-2 and TRBJ1-2; D unresolved. The germline gives CDR1 SGHTA, CDR2 FQGNSA. V was shortened by 5 bases and J by 2 bases, with 9 bases between the two germline ends. There are 13 residues in the CDR3.

V gene TRBV5-1 combines with J gene TRBJ2-7; 7 positions match TRBD1. Germline V gene lookup returns CDR1 SGHRS and CDR2 YFSETQ. The V and J ends lost 3 bases and 6 bases, in that order; junction bases with no gene match: 12. The CDR3 runs 15 residues. The CDR3 sequence is CASSSHQGDLVEQYF. CDR3 nucleotide sequence: TGCGCCAGCAGCTCCCATCAGGGGGACCTGGTCGAGCAGTACTTC.

CDR3 in DNA: TGCAGCGTTAGTCGGGGCGGCGAGCAGTACTTC. Encoded protein: CSVSRGGEQYF. V gene TRBV29-1 combines with J gene TRBJ2-7, with D perhaps assigned TRBD1 or TRBD2 (5 bases each). CDR1 SQVTM and CDR2 ANQGSEA come from the germline V gene. The CDR3 has 11 residues. Trimming removed 5 bases at V and 6 bases at J, with 11 bases between.

The genes are TRBV30 and TRBJ1-5, with D uncertain. Germline CDR1 is GTSNPN and CDR2 is SVGIG (reference sequence). The CDR3 runs 13 residues. V lost 0 bases, J lost 3 bases, and 6 bases lay in between. This chain's CDR3 is CAWSVENNQPQHF. The CDR3 DNA is TGTGCCTGGAGTGTGGAGAACAATCAGCCCCAGCATTTT.

The chain recombines TRBV29-1 with TRBJ1-1, with 7 bases that match TRBD1. Losses at the gene ends were 6 bases for V and 1 base for J; bases not matched to a gene: 5. Germline loops: CDR1 SQVTM, CDR2 ANQGSEA. This CDR3 is built from 13 residues. The DNA for the CDR3 is TGCAGCGTGAATAACAGGGGGAACACTGAAGCTTTCTTT. Translated, it gives CSVNNRGNTEAFF.